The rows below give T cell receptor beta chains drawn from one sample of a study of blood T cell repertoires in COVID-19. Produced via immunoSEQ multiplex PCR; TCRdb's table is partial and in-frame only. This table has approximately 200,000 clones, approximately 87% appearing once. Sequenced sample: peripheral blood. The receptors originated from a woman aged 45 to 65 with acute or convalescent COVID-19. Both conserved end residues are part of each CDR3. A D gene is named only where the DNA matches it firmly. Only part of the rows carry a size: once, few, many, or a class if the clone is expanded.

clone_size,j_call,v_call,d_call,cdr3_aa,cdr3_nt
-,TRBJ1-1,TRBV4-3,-,CASSQGRQEAFF,TGCGCCAGCAGCCAAGGGCGACAGGAAGCTTTCTTT
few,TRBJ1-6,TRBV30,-,CAWSVGDSGPLHF,TGTGCCTGGAGTGTGGGGGACTCAGGGCCCCTCCACTTT
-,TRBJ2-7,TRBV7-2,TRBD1,CASSPRTGFNEQYF,TGTGCCAGCAGCCCTCGGACAGGGTTCAACGAGCAGTACTTC
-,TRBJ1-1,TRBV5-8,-,CASRYTSAEAFF,TGTGCCAGCAGATATACTTCCGCAGAAGCTTTCTTT
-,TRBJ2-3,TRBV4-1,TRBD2,CASSQEPRQAGGWDTQYF,TGCGCCAGCAGCCAAGAGCCCCGGCAGGCGGGAGGGTGGGATACGCAGTATTTT
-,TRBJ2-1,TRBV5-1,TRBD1,CASSGRQGSYNEQFF,TGCGCCAGCAGCGGTAGACAGGGCTCCTACAATGAGCAGTTCTTC
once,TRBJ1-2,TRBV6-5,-,CASTQPGGMGYGYTF,TGTGCCAGCACCCAACCGGGGGGTATGGGGTATGGCTACACCTTC
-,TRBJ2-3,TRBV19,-,CASNRQAFATQYF,TGTGCCAGTAACCGCCAAGCTTTCGCTACGCAGTATTTT
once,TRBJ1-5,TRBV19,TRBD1,CASTLEGAPPQHF,TGTGCCAGTACCCTTGAGGGGGCCCCCCCCCAGCATTTT
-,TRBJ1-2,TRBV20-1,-,CSGQGPYGYTF,TGCAGTGGTCAGGGGCCCTATGGCTACACCTTC
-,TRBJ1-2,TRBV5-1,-,CAGCFGESNYGYTF,TGCGCCGGGTGTTTCGGGGAGTCTAACTATGGCTACACCTTC
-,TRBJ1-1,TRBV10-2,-,CASRTGPSAFF,TGCGCCAGCAGAACGGGTCCCTCTGCTTTCTTT
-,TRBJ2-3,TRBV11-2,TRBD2,CASSSTSGGSTDTQYF,TGTGCCAGCAGCTCCACTAGCGGGGGTAGCACAGATACGCAGTATTTT
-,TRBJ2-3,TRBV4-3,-,CASSQSGVSTDTQYF,TGCGCCAGCAGCCAGTCGGGGGTGAGCACAGATACGCAGTATTTT
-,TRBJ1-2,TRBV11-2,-,CASSPQTNYGYTF,TGTGCCAGCAGCCCACAGACAAACTATGGCTACACCTTC
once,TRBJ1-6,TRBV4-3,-,CASSQDRQGLRPLHF,TGCGCCAGCAGCCAAGATCGGCAGGGGCTTCGACCCCTCCACTTT
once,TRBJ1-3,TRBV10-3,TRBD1,CAISLRDRGLDTIYF,TGTGCCATCAGTCTCCGGGACAGGGGCTTGGACACCATATATTTT